Listed below are T cell receptor beta chains from one sample, sequenced in a study. MiXCR, run by TCRdb on the 5' RACE reads, gives a single entry per CDR3 protein. Among roughly 45,000 distinct CDR3 sequences listed, roughly a fifth were seen once. Specimen: Tregs sorted from blood. Receptors were obtained from a female donor with breast cancer. Both conserved end residues are part of each CDR3. The D gene is left open where the match is weak. Some rows have no size entry. The others give once, few or many, or a class for an expanded clone.

clone_size: many
d_call: TRBD1
v_call: TRBV30
j_call: TRBJ2-3
cdr3_aa: CASKDRDGTDTQYF
cdr3_nt: TGTGCCTCAAAGGACAGGGACGGCACAGATACGCAGTATTTT

clone_size: few
d_call: TRBD2
v_call: TRBV4-3
j_call: TRBJ2-1
cdr3_aa: CASSRWRPVAGAETYNEQFF
cdr3_nt: TGCGCCAGCAGCCGATGGCGTCCGGTAGCGGGGGCGGAGACCTACAATGAGCAGTTCTTC

clone_size: many
d_call: .
v_call: TRBV7-9
j_call: TRBJ2-1
cdr3_aa: CASSSAASTYNEQFF
cdr3_nt: TGTGCCAGCAGCTCAGCGGCTAGCACCTACAATGAGCAGTTCTTC

clone_size: .
d_call: .
v_call: TRBV5-1
j_call: TRBJ2-2
cdr3_aa: CASSQSPGAFLGELFF
cdr3_nt: TGCGCCAGCAGCCAGTCCCCGGGCGCTTTTCTGGGGGAGCTGTTTTTT

clone_size: few
d_call: .
v_call: TRBV7-9
j_call: TRBJ2-7
cdr3_aa: CASSLGAYEQYF
cdr3_nt: TGTGCCAGCAGCTTAGGCGCGTACGAGCAGTACTTC

clone_size: medium-sized
d_call: TRBD2
v_call: TRBV29-1
j_call: TRBJ2-1
cdr3_aa: CSVITSVGNEQFF
cdr3_nt: TGCAGCGTTATAACTAGCGTTGGAAATGAGCAGTTCTTC

clone_size: many
d_call: .
v_call: TRBV24-1
j_call: TRBJ1-5
cdr3_aa: CATSDTTGHQPQHF
cdr3_nt: TGTGCCACCAGTGATACGACCGGGCATCAGCCCCAGCATTTT

clone_size: few
d_call: TRBD2
v_call: TRBV2
j_call: TRBJ2-1
cdr3_aa: CASNGGRLAGGPNEQFF
cdr3_nt: TGTGCCAGCAACGGGGGGAGACTAGCGGGAGGGCCGAACGAGCAGTTCTTC

clone_size: few
d_call: .
v_call: TRBV28
j_call: TRBJ1-2
cdr3_aa: CASSAPATGSGYTF
cdr3_nt: TGTGCCAGCAGTGCTCCGGCCACGGGGAGTGGCTACACCTTC

clone_size: .
d_call: .
v_call: TRBV28
j_call: TRBJ1-1
cdr3_aa: CASNQRGEGEAFF
cdr3_nt: TGTGCCAGCAACCAACGGGGGGAAGGTGAAGCTTTCTTT

clone_size: .
d_call: .
v_call: TRBV6-2/TRBV6-3
j_call: TRBJ1-1
cdr3_aa: CASSPLRLRDENTEAFF
cdr3_nt: TGTGCCAGCAGCCCACTCCGACTCCGGGACGAGAACACTGAAGCTTTCTTT

clone_size: many
d_call: .
v_call: TRBV29-1
j_call: TRBJ1-4
cdr3_aa: CSVEGTATNEKLFF
cdr3_nt: TGCAGCGTTGAAGGGACTGCAACTAATGAAAAACTGTTTTTT

clone_size: few
d_call: TRBD1
v_call: TRBV5-4
j_call: TRBJ2-7
cdr3_aa: CASSTRQGAGEQYF
cdr3_nt: TGTGCCAGCAGCACCCGACAGGGGGCCGGAGAGCAGTACTTC

clone_size: .
d_call: TRBD1
v_call: TRBV7-3
j_call: TRBJ1-1
cdr3_aa: CASSLRGFGTEAFF
cdr3_nt: TGTGCCAGCAGTCTCAGGGGGTTCGGCACTGAAGCTTTCTTT

clone_size: many
d_call: .
v_call: TRBV20-1
j_call: TRBJ2-4
cdr3_aa: CSARGLTKNIQYF
cdr3_nt: TGCAGTGCTAGAGGGCTAACCAAAAACATTCAGTACTTC

clone_size: many
d_call: .
v_call: TRBV6-2/TRBV6-3
j_call: TRBJ2-3
cdr3_aa: CASSLTDTQYF
cdr3_nt: TGTGCCAGCAGTTTAACAGATACGCAGTATTTT